The 12 T cell receptor beta chains presented below share a single source sample, sequenced in a study of cytomegalovirus exposure and HLA in healthy donors. It was with 60 Vbeta and 13 Jbeta primers that the PCR ran. Generated by immunoSEQ multiplex PCR, the TCRdb table keeps only in-frame clones and is missing some. The sample yields 45,000 to 55,000 clones, around 62% seen once. Sample: PBMCs. The source of these receptors is a human donor in good health.

The rearrangement links TRBV6-5 to TRBJ2-6; no clear D. Trimming took 2 bases from V and 0 from J, leaving 5 bases between them. The CDR3 consists of 15 residues. CDR1 is MNHEY and CDR2 is SVGAGI in the germline V gene. CDR3 nucleotides: TGTGCCAGCAGTTACCATAGCTCTGGGGCCAACGTCCTGACTTTC. Translating gives CASSYHSSGANVLTF.

In its sample, this clone was seen a few times. The chain combines TRBV4-1 with TRBJ2-7; TRBD1 is a possible D gene (5 bases). CDR1 MGHRA and CDR2 YSYEKL come from the germline V gene. CDR3 length: 15 residues. Between the trimmed V and J ends, which lost 0 bases and 2 bases, there was a span of 11 bases. CDR3 DNA: TGCGCCAGCAGCCAAGATGGCAGGGTCACCTACGAGCAGTACTTC. It codes for CASSQDGRVTYEQYF.

This clone has a handful of counts. The J gene is TRBJ2-7, the V gene TRBV27; no reliable D call. The CDR3 spans 14 residues. The V gene's germline CDR1 is MNHEY and CDR2 SMNVEV (reference sequence). With 3 bases removed from V and 6 bases from J, the gap between germline ends came to 15 bases. CDR3: CASSLTPASPEQYF. In DNA form, the CDR3 reads TGTGCCAGCAGTTTGACTCCCGCCTCCCCCGAGCAGTACTTC.

The V call is TRBV7-8, the J call TRBJ1-2; 7 positions agree with TRBD1. Germline CDR1 and CDR2: SGHVS and FQNEAQ. V lost 2 bases, J lost 6 bases, and 9 bases stayed unmatched. The CDR3 runs to 15 residues. The chain's CDR3 is CASSLRGQRRDGYTF. In DNA form, the CDR3 reads TGTGCCAGCAGCTTACGGGGACAGAGGAGAGATGGCTACACCTTC.

This CDR3 reads CASSLGTGPMNTEAFF. The CDR3 bases are TGCGCCAGCAGCTTGGGGACAGGGCCGATGAACACTGAAGCTTTCTTT. V is TRBV5-1 and J is TRBJ1-1; TRBD1 matches 8 bases. Germline loops: CDR1 SGHRS, CDR2 YFSETQ. The CDR3 has 16 residues. V gave up 0 bases and J gave up 0 bases; unmatched junction bases: 4.

The V call is TRBV7-9, the J call TRBJ2-2, with D tentatively TRBD2 (6 bases). V lost 5 bases to trimming and J lost 4 bases, with 11 bases between them. The CDR3 runs to 14 residues. Germline V gives CDR1 SEHNR, CDR2 FQNEAQ (reference sequence). CDR3 in DNA: TGTGCCAGCAGCCCCCACGGGGGCACCGGGGAGCTGTTTTTT. Its protein product is CASSPHGGTGELFF.

The rearrangement joins TRBV9 to TRBJ2-5; 7 nucleotides agree with TRBD1. V lost 3 bases, J lost 5 bases, and 7 bases stayed unmatched. This CDR3 region has 14 residues. CDR1 is SGDLS and CDR2 is YYNGEE in the germline V gene. The CDR3 reads CASSATTGWETQYF. CDR3 DNA sequence: TGTGCCAGCAGCGCGACGACAGGGTGGGAGACCCAGTACTTC.

The rearrangement uses TRBV14 and TRBJ1-3, with 7 bases matching TRBD1. Trimming took 0 bases from V and 5 from J; bases not matched to a gene: 7. Germline-derived CDR1 and CDR2 are SGHDN and FVKESK. CDR3 length: 16 amino acids. CDR3 sequence: CASSQDVLGGRNTIYF. CDR3 coding DNA: TGTGCCAGCAGCCAAGATGTTTTAGGGGGCCGAAACACCATATATTTT.

Written as DNA, the CDR3 is TGTGCCAGCAGTTCGGGACAGGGACACAATGAGCAGTTCTTC. Its translation is CASSSGQGHNEQFF. This chain uses TRBV5-4 with TRBJ2-1; TRBD1 matches 9 bases. The germline V gene encodes CDR1 SGHNT and CDR2 YYREEE (reference sequence). Unmatched junction bases numbered 5, after V lost 5 bases and J lost 5 bases. This CDR3 region has 14 residues.

J is TRBJ1-2 and V is TRBV9; perhaps TRBD1 as D (6 bases). Per germline, CDR1 SGDLS and CDR2 YYNGEE. V gave up 3 bases and J gave up 7 bases, with 31 bases separating them. The CDR3 has 19 amino acids. CDR3 nucleotides: TGTGCCAGCAGCGCCTACCAAAAAGGGGAGTGGGGGGGGCGCTCTGGCTACACCTTC. This encodes CASSAYQKGEWGGRSGYTF.

The chain joins TRBV4-3 to TRBJ2-3, with TRBD2 identical over 10 bases. Germline assignment: CDR1 LGHNA and CDR2 YSLEER. This CDR3 spans 18 amino acids. V shed 0 bases, J shed 0 bases, and the junction held 6 bases outside the gene matches. DNA for the CDR3: TGCGCCAGCAGCCAAGAAACTAGCGGGAAGGGGAGCACAGATACGCAGTATTTT. Residues: CASSQETSGKGSTDTQYF.

This chain links TRBV7-2 with TRBJ2-2; 8 bases agree with TRBD2. The V and J ends lost 5 bases and 4 bases, in that order; junction bases with no gene match: 6. CDR3 length: 15 amino acids. Looked up from germline, CDR1 is SGHTA and CDR2 is FQGNSA. CDR3 bases: TGTGCCAGCAGCCCTAGCGGGCGGAGCACCGGGGAGCTGTTTTTT. Translating it yields CASSPSGRSTGELFF.